Shown below are 10 T cell receptor beta chains from a single sample sequenced in a study of blood T cell repertoires in COVID-19. Produced via immunoSEQ multiplex PCR; TCRdb's table is partial and in-frame only. The sample holds 150,000 or so clones, roughly 83% seen once. The sample taken for sequencing was PBMCs or T cells enriched from blood (not recorded which). Receptors originate from a woman aged 45-59 years who had recovered from COVID-19.

The chain has TRBV30 and TRBJ2-2, with TRBD1 matching over 11 bases. The J segment lost 5 bases and the V segment lost 8 bases, leaving 1 base of the junction unmatched. Looked up from germline, CDR1 is GTSNPN and CDR2 is SVGIG (reference sequence). The CDR3 sequence is 12 residues long. The CDR3 reads CAGDRGTGELFF. The DNA for the CDR3 is TGTGCCGGGGACAGGGGGACCGGGGAGCTGTTTTTT.

V usage is TRBV6-2 or TRBV6-3 and J usage is TRBJ1-5; 10 bases match TRBD1. V was pared by 2 bases and J by 1 base, with 2 bases of the junction left unmatched. Germline V lookup: CDR1 MNHEY, CDR2 SVGEGT. The CDR3 is 16 residues long. CDR3 loop: CASSYRDRGSNQPQHF. The CDR3 DNA sequence: TGTGCCAGCAGTTACCGGGACAGGGGAAGCAATCAGCCCCAGCATTTT.

Only one count was recorded for this clone. The genes are TRBV30 and TRBJ2-6; 8 nucleotides agree with TRBD2. The CDR3 loop spans 16 amino acids. Germline CDR1 reads GTSNPN; CDR2 reads SVGIG (reference sequence). With V trimmed by 3 bases and J by 4 bases, 8 bases remained unmatched. The CDR3 DNA is TGTGCCTGGAGGCCTGTCGGGAGGGCCGGGGCCAACGTCCTGACTTTC. This sequence encodes CAWRPVGRAGANVLTF. Using reference TRBV30 and TRBJ2-6 for the parts outside the CDR3, the full variable domain is SQTIHQWPATLVQPVGSPLSLECTVEGTSNPNLYWYRQAAGRGLQLLFYSVGIGQISSEVPQNLSASRPQDRQFILSSKKLLLSDSGFYLCAWRPVGRAGANVLTFGAGSRLTVL.

V usage is TRBV3-1 (or the pseudogene TRBV3-2) and J usage is TRBJ2-6; TRBD1 aligns across 8 bases. V lost 4 bases, J lost 2 bases, and 7 bases stayed unmatched. The germline V gene encodes CDR1 LGHDT and CDR2 YNNKEL (reference sequence). This CDR3 comprises 17 residues. CDR3 nucleotide sequence: TGTGCCAGCAGCCTTAGAGAGACAGGGGCTGGGGCCAACGTCCTGACTTTC. Its protein is CASSLRETGAGANVLTF.

V is TRBV4-3 and J is TRBJ2-5, with D uncertain. The ends were cut back, 2 bases at V and 0 bases at J, with 7 bases in the middle. There are 14 residues in the CDR3. From germline, CDR1 is LGHNA and CDR2 YSLEER. The CDR3: CASSQQSYQETQYF. The CDR3 bases are TGCGCCAGCAGCCAACAGTCCTACCAAGAGACCCAGTACTTC.

The J gene is TRBJ2-5, the V gene TRBV10-3; the D is unclear. Trimming left V 0 bases short and J 5 bases short, with 10 bases between. Germline-derived CDR1 and CDR2 are ENHRY and SYGVKD. The CDR3 spans 14 residues. CDR3 bases: TGTGCCATCAGTGAGTCCGAGGTTCCGGAGACCCAGTACTTC. Its protein product is CAISESEVPETQYF.

This clone was seen once. The chain has TRBV12-5 and TRBJ1-1; tentative D call: TRBD1 (6 bases). CDR3 size: 18 residues. The V end lost 1 base, the J end lost 0 bases, and 18 bases lay between the germline ends. Germline V gene sequence: CDR1 LGHNT, CDR2 FRNRAP. As DNA, the CDR3 is TGTGCTAGTGGTTTGGACGGGACAAAAATTAGAATGAACACTGAAGCTTTCTTT. It specifies CASGLDGTKIRMNTEAFF.

This clone occurred once. The CDR3 loop reads CATIITVRGSGYTGELFF. The CDR3 DNA reads as TGTGCCACCATCATAACCGTCAGGGGAAGTGGGTACACCGGGGAGCTGTTTTTT. The V gene is TRBV24-1, the J gene TRBJ2-2; a possible D gene is TRBD1 (6 bases). Per the germline V gene, CDR1 is KGHDR and CDR2 is SFDVKD. This CDR3 is 18 amino acids long. V was shortened by 8 bases and J by 3 bases, with 24 bases between the two germline ends.

This chain links TRBV4-1 with TRBJ1-2; D ambiguous. CDR1 is MGHRA, CDR2 YSYEKL, per germline. The CDR3 sequence is 14 residues long. V lost 1 base and J lost 8, with 14 bases in between. The CDR3 loop reads CASSQGSSSWGYTF. The CDR3, as DNA: TGCGCCAGCAGCCAAGGTTCTAGCTCCTGGGGCTACACCTTC.

The chain couples TRBV3-1 (or the pseudogene TRBV3-2) to TRBJ2-3; perhaps TRBD1 as D (6 bases). The CDR3 has 13 amino acids. From germline, CDR1 is LGHDT and CDR2 YNNKEL (reference sequence). The V gene lost 5 bases and the J gene lost 6 bases, with 12 bases spanning the gap. CDR3 DNA: TGTGCCAGCAGCTCAATGGGGGCGGATACGCAGTATTTT. This gives the protein CASSSMGADTQYF.